This T cell receptor beta chain stems from a study of T-cell memory formation after mild COVID-19. Whole-study results and caveats: Clones that contracted from day 15 to 85 were balanced CD4/CD8, while later expanders leaned CD4+. Contracting clones localized mainly to CM and EM when CD4+ and mainly to EMRA when CD8+. Still unconfirmed is whether the second-wave clones peaking on day 37 recognized SARS-CoV-2.

CDR1 and CDR2 (germline): GTSNPN, SVGIG (reference sequence). Trimming pared 3 bases from V and 1 base from J, leaving 12 bases between. This CDR3 comprises 14 residues. With respect to this clonotype: Antigen unknown.

TCRdb fed the 5' RACE reads into MiXCR, producing one record per CDR3 protein. The sample lists about 410,000 distinct CDR3 sequences, about a sixth occurring once. This TCR derives from a man younger than 30 who had mild COVID-19 (a few samples of this study predate the infection). Cell type and time point are not known. Sample: PBMCs or a T cell subset sorted from them (not recorded which). The V gene is TRBV30, the J gene TRBJ1-1; D gene ambiguous. The CDR3 DNA follows: TGTGCCTGGAGCCAGCGGACGGCGAACACTGAAGCTTTCTTT. Protein: CAWSQRTANTEAFF.